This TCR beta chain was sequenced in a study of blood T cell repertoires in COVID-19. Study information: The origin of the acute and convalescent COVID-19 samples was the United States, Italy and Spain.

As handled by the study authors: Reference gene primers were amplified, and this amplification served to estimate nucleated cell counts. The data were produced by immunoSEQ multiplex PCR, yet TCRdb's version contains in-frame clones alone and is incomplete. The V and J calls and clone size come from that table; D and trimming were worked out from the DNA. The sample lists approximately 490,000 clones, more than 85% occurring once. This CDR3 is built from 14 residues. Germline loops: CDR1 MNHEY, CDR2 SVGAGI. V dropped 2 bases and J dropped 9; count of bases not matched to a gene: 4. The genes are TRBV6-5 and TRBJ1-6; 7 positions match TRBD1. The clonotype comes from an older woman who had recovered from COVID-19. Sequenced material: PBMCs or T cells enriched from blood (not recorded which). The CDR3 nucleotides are TGTGCCAGCAGTTACGTGGCAGGGGGTTCACCCCTCCACTTT. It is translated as CASSYVAGGSPLHF.